This is a list of T cell receptor beta chains from one sample in a study of T cells in Graves' hyperthyroidism and ophthalmopathy. In TCRdb, the multiplex PCR reads were re-called with MiXCR into one record per CDR3 protein. The table has 94,000 or so distinct CDR3 sequences, roughly half seen once. Specimen: blood. These receptors all stem from a woman between 40 and 50 years old with Graves' hyperthyroidism. Each CDR3 is given with its conserved first and last residue. The D gene is left open where the match is weak.

D gene: .; J gene: TRBJ2-2; V gene: TRBV7-2; CDR3 protein: CASSLVLFGVPGELFF
D gene: TRBD1; J gene: TRBJ2-5; V gene: TRBV10-3; CDR3 protein: CAISPGGDRDQETQYF
D gene: TRBD2; J gene: TRBJ2-2; V gene: TRBV20-1; CDR3 protein: CSARTSGRGDGELFF
D gene: TRBD1; J gene: TRBJ2-7; V gene: TRBV12-3/TRBV12-4; CDR3 protein: CASRMGRDRSEQYF
D gene: .; J gene: TRBJ2-7; V gene: TRBV7-2; CDR3 protein: CASSLSGTKYEQYF
D gene: .; J gene: TRBJ1-1; V gene: TRBV29-1; CDR3 protein: CSVVRAATEAFF
D gene: TRBD2; J gene: TRBJ2-3; V gene: TRBV2; CDR3 protein: CASNILAGDTDTQYF
D gene: .; J gene: TRBJ2-5; V gene: TRBV10-2; CDR3 protein: CASSAAGEVETQYF
D gene: TRBD1; J gene: TRBJ1-5; V gene: TRBV20-1; CDR3 protein: CSAPRTGGKNQPQHF
D gene: TRBD1; J gene: TRBJ1-2; V gene: TRBV7-2; CDR3 protein: CASSLETGGQGYTF
D gene: TRBD1; J gene: TRBJ2-6; V gene: TRBV29-1; CDR3 protein: CSHTQGAFSGANVLTF
D gene: TRBD2; J gene: TRBJ2-7; V gene: TRBV10-3; CDR3 protein: CATVPGLESEQYF
D gene: TRBD2; J gene: TRBJ2-7; V gene: TRBV9; CDR3 protein: CASSVGLAASYEQYF
D gene: TRBD2; J gene: TRBJ2-5; V gene: TRBV10-3; CDR3 protein: CAIRLAARTQYF
D gene: TRBD1; J gene: TRBJ1-1; V gene: TRBV9; CDR3 protein: CASSVGQGRIEAFF
D gene: .; J gene: TRBJ1-1; V gene: TRBV24-1; CDR3 protein: CATSEGGLNTEAFF
D gene: TRBD2; J gene: TRBJ2-7; V gene: TRBV6-5; CDR3 protein: CASSPRLAGGLLYEQYF
D gene: TRBD2; J gene: TRBJ2-7; V gene: TRBV2; CDR3 protein: CAGRGTSGSPYEQYF
D gene: .; J gene: TRBJ2-5; V gene: TRBV20-1; CDR3 protein: CSARKGVSPETQYF
D gene: .; J gene: TRBJ1-1; V gene: TRBV30; CDR3 protein: CAWSVSQLNTEAFF
D gene: .; J gene: TRBJ1-6; V gene: TRBV9; CDR3 protein: CASRGEGVSNSPLHF
D gene: .; J gene: TRBJ1-1; V gene: TRBV7-2; CDR3 protein: CASSATGGVEAFF
D gene: .; J gene: TRBJ2-2; V gene: TRBV6-1; CDR3 protein: CASSIHRHSGNTGELFF
D gene: .; J gene: TRBJ1-1; V gene: TRBV19; CDR3 protein: CASRKGGVNTEAFF
D gene: .; J gene: TRBJ2-2; V gene: TRBV27; CDR3 protein: CASSLLTGELFF
D gene: TRBD1; J gene: TRBJ2-7; V gene: TRBV5-1; CDR3 protein: CASSAAGQGTYEQYF
D gene: TRBD1; J gene: TRBJ1-2; V gene: TRBV7-2; CDR3 protein: CASSLVPWVLDRANYGYTF
D gene: .; J gene: TRBJ2-2; V gene: TRBV2; CDR3 protein: CASRFTQNTGELFF
D gene: TRBD1; J gene: TRBJ1-2; V gene: TRBV7-2; CDR3 protein: CASSPGTAYGYTF
D gene: .; J gene: TRBJ2-7; V gene: TRBV15; CDR3 protein: CATSRDSPYEQYF
D gene: TRBD2; J gene: TRBJ2-5; V gene: TRBV10-3; CDR3 protein: CAIGRAGVRETQYF
D gene: TRBD1; J gene: TRBJ2-7; V gene: TRBV7-3; CDR3 protein: CASSLGDRGSYEQYF
D gene: TRBD2; J gene: TRBJ2-2; V gene: TRBV5-1; CDR3 protein: CASSLGSGAGELFF
D gene: .; J gene: TRBJ2-2; V gene: TRBV7-2; CDR3 protein: CASSLGAGGELFF
D gene: .; J gene: TRBJ2-7; V gene: TRBV5-1; CDR3 protein: CASSLRLARSDGEQYF
D gene: .; J gene: TRBJ2-7; V gene: TRBV7-2; CDR3 protein: CASSFVNTGELFFGGGLYEQYF
D gene: TRBD1; J gene: TRBJ1-2; V gene: TRBV6-6; CDR3 protein: CASTGQGINYGYTF
D gene: .; J gene: TRBJ1-1; V gene: TRBV20-1; CDR3 protein: CSARAGARTEAFF
D gene: .; J gene: TRBJ2-7; V gene: TRBV27; CDR3 protein: CASSSGTRTYEQYF
D gene: .; J gene: TRBJ1-4; V gene: TRBV7-9; CDR3 protein: CASTGYATNEKLFF
D gene: .; J gene: TRBJ1-1; V gene: TRBV7-2; CDR3 protein: CASSLEGRNTEAFF
D gene: TRBD1; J gene: TRBJ1-1; V gene: TRBV15; CDR3 protein: CTTSAQGGNTEAFF
D gene: .; J gene: TRBJ1-2; V gene: TRBV7-9; CDR3 protein: CASSTTGDYGYTF
D gene: .; J gene: TRBJ2-7; V gene: TRBV7-9; CDR3 protein: CASSLAGGGTYEQYF
D gene: TRBD2; J gene: TRBJ2-5; V gene: TRBV5-1; CDR3 protein: CASSLAGTSGETQYF
D gene: TRBD1; J gene: TRBJ1-2; V gene: TRBV25-1; CDR3 protein: CASQQGDYGYTF
D gene: TRBD1; J gene: TRBJ1-1; V gene: TRBV7-8; CDR3 protein: CASSPLWGTGGRTEAFF
D gene: .; J gene: TRBJ2-6; V gene: TRBV7-6; CDR3 protein: CANSLYGADVLTF
D gene: .; J gene: TRBJ1-5; V gene: TRBV20-1; CDR3 protein: CSARRPDQPQHF
D gene: TRBD2; J gene: TRBJ2-2; V gene: TRBV7-3; CDR3 protein: CASSFSSGRATGELFF
D gene: TRBD2; J gene: TRBJ2-5; V gene: TRBV12-3/TRBV12-4; CDR3 protein: CASMTSGIQETQYF
D gene: .; J gene: TRBJ2-7; V gene: TRBV7-3; CDR3 protein: CAWSRYSSLREQYF